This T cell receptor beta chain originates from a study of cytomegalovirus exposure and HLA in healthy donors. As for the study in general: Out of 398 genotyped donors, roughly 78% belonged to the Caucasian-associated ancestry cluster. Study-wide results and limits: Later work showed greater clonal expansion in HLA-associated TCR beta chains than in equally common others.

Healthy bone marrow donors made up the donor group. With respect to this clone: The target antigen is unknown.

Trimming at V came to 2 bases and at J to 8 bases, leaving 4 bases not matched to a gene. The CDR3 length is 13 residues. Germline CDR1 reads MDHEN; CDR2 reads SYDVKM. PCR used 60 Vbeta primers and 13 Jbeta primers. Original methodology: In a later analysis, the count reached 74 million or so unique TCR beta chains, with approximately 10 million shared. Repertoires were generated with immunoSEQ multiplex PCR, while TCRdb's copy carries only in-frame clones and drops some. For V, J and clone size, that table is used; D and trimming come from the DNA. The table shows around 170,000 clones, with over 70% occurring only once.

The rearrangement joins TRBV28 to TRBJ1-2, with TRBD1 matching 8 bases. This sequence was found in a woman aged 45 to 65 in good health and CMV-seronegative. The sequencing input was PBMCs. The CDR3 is CASSLRNRGGYTF. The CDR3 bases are TGTGCCAGCAGTTTACGGAACAGGGGGGGCTACACCTTC.